The 32 T cell receptor beta chains below all came from one sample that was sequenced in a study of T cell responses to AZD1222 COVID-19 vaccine. Repertoires were generated with immunoSEQ multiplex PCR, while TCRdb's copy carries only in-frame clones and drops some. The sample lists about 83,000 clones; 80% to 90% were seen once. The sequences come from peripheral blood, collected on day 0 of AZD1222 vaccination. The origin of the receptors is an adult in good health.

V gene TRBV3-1 (or the pseudogene TRBV3-2) combines with J gene TRBJ2-5; D not resolved. The V end lost 4 bases, the J end lost 1 base, and 7 bases lay between the germline ends. CDR1 is LGHDT and CDR2 is YNNKEL in the germline V gene (reference sequence). The CDR3 covers 13 residues. CDR3 region: CASSLGPQETQYF. In nucleotides, the CDR3 is TGTGCCAGCAGCCTGGGCCCCCAAGAGACCCAGTACTTC.

This clone was recorded only once. The chain recombines TRBV5-4 with TRBJ1-4, with a weak D call TRBD1 (6 bases). The V end lost 3 bases, the J end lost 6 bases, and 15 bases lay between the germline ends. Germline V CDR1 and CDR2: SGHNT, YYREEE (reference sequence). This CDR3 is 15 amino acids long. The CDR3, as DNA: TGTGCCAGCAGCTCTAATCAGGGGATGCATGAAAAACTGTTTTTT. This codes for CASSSNQGMHEKLFF.

The chain joins TRBV5-1 to TRBJ2-7; 10 bases are a match to TRBD1. The CDR3 consists of 13 residues. The trim removed 3 bases at V and 7 bases at J, leaving 4 bases unmatched. Germline assignment: CDR1 SGHRS and CDR2 YFSETQ. The CDR3 region is CASSSTGGAEQYF. The CDR3 bases are TGCGCCAGCAGCTCGACAGGGGGCGCGGAGCAGTACTTC.

The chain recombines TRBV19 with TRBJ2-7, with a tentative D call TRBD2 (6 bases). The CDR3 has 17 residues. V was pared by 5 bases and J by 0 bases, with 20 bases between. Germline V gene data show CDR1 as LNHDA and CDR2 as SQIVND (reference sequence). The chain's CDR3 is CASSSGPQRVSSYEQYF. CDR3 nucleotide sequence: TGTGCCAGTAGTTCCGGGCCTCAGCGGGTCAGCTCCTACGAGCAGTACTTC.

V gene TRBV27 combines with J gene TRBJ2-2, with D uncertain. Trimming cost V 2 bases and J 4 bases, with 5 bases left between them. CDR1 is MNHEY and CDR2 is SMNVEV in the germline V gene (reference sequence). The CDR3 extends over 13 amino acids. CDR3 nucleotide sequence: TGTGCCAGCAGTTTAGGCGCCACCGGGGAGCTGTTTTTT. This sequence encodes CASSLGATGELFF.

This clone was seen more than once but under ten times. The J gene is TRBJ1-2, the V gene TRBV6-6, with D unresolved. Trimming stripped 0 bases from V and 5 bases from J, with 10 bases between. The CDR3 consists of 14 residues. CDR1 and CDR2 (germline): MNHNY, SVGAGI (reference sequence). CDR3 region: CASSYSSGGYGYTF. In DNA form, the CDR3 reads TGTGCCAGCAGTTACTCCTCAGGCGGATATGGCTACACCTTC.

This sequence joins TRBV11-2 and TRBJ1-4; no definite D call. CDR3 length equals 15 residues. V was pared by 4 bases and J by 0 bases, with 9 bases between. CDR1 is SGHAT, CDR2 FQNNGV, per germline. The DNA for the CDR3 is TGTGCCAGCAGCTCTTCCATTTCAACTAATGAAAAACTGTTTTTT. The encoded protein is CASSSSISTNEKLFF. Variable domain in full (rest from reference TRBV11-2 and TRBJ1-4): EAGVAQSPRYKIIEKRQSVAFWCNPISGHATLYWYQQILGQGPKLLIQFQNNGVVDDSQLPKDRFSAERLKGVDSTLKIQPAKLEDSAVYLCASSSSISTNEKLFFGSGTQLSVL.

This clone was seen only once. This sequence joins TRBV10-3 and TRBJ1-1; D unresolved. Germline V gives CDR1 ENHRY, CDR2 SYGVKD. The CDR3 has 14 residues. V shed 3 bases and J shed 4 bases, with 12 bases lying between them. CDR3 coding DNA: TGTGCCATCAGTGAAACGCCAGCGGGCACTGAAGCTTTCTTT. It codes for CAISETPAGTEAFF.

The CDR3 is CASSASPFVSYEQFF. DNA of the CDR3: TGTGCCAGCAGCGCCTCCCCCTTTGTCTCCTATGAGCAGTTCTTC. The rearrangement uses TRBV6-5 and TRBJ2-1; D is ambiguous. The ends were cut back, 6 bases at V and 8 bases at J, with 20 bases in the middle. This CDR3 contains 15 residues. Germline-derived CDR1 and CDR2 are MNHEY and SVGAGI.

A remark on this clone: The junction and the germline gene differ at one end; a read error may be behind it. The rearrangement links TRBV28 to TRBJ2-1; TRBD1 matches at 8 bases. CDR1 is MDHEN, CDR2 SYDVKM, per germline. The CDR3 is 11 amino acids. The CDR3 DNA reads TGTGCCAGCGGTTTCCAGGGGGCTTGGTTCTTC. Translation: CASGFQGAWFF.

The chain joins TRBV19 to TRBJ1-2; 8 bases are a match to TRBD1. This CDR3 is built from 13 residues. In germline, CDR1 is LNHDA, CDR2 SQIVND (reference sequence). The J segment lost 5 bases and the V segment lost 10 bases, leaving 9 bases of the junction unmatched. CDR3 nucleotides: TGTGCCACCACCGACAGGGGACGATATGGCTACACCTTC. As protein: CATTDRGRYGYTF.

This clone has more than one count but fewer than ten. This chain uses TRBV4-2 with TRBJ2-3, with TRBD2 as a possible D gene (5 bases). Between the trimmed V and J ends, which lost 4 bases and 0 bases, there was a span of 14 bases. The CDR3 is made up of 16 amino acids. Per the germline V gene, CDR1 is LGHNA and CDR2 is YNFKEQ. The CDR3 DNA is TGTGCCAGCAGCCCTAGTGGGAGTGCTAGCACAGATACGCAGTATTTT. Protein product: CASSPSGSASTDTQYF.

This sequence joins TRBV30 and TRBJ1-2; D ambiguous. Trimming took off 5 bases at V and 1 base at J, with 8 bases between the two ends. This CDR3 region has 12 residues. CDR1 and CDR2 (germline): GTSNPN, SVGIG (reference sequence). CDR3 sequence (DNA): TGTGCCTGGCAAACAAGTAACTATGGCTACACCTTC. Translating it yields CAWQTSNYGYTF. Combining the CDR3 with reference TRBV30 and TRBJ1-2 gives the whole variable domain SQTIHQWPATLVQPVGSPLSLECTVEGTSNPNLYWYRQAAGRGLQLLFYSVGIGQISSEVPQNLSASRPQDRQFILSSKKLLLSDSGFYLCAWQTSNYGYTFGSGTRLTVV.

This clone was counted a few times. The chain is built from TRBV9 and TRBJ2-1; 8 nucleotides agree with TRBD2. The CDR3 covers 15 residues. CDR1 and CDR2 from the germline V gene are SGDLS and YYNGEE. The V segment lost 1 base and the J segment 4 bases; nucleotides outside the gene matches: 4. The CDR3 is CASSVPGGPYNEQFF. The CDR3 DNA reads TGTGCCAGCAGCGTACCGGGAGGGCCGTACAATGAGCAGTTCTTC.

This clone occurred a few times. The CDR3 is CASSEGDNSPLHF. The CDR3 DNA reads TGTGCCAGCAGTGAAGGGGATAATTCACCCCTCCACTTT. J is TRBJ1-6 and V is TRBV6-4; the D gene is possibly TRBD1 (5 bases). Germline values: CDR1 MRHNA, CDR2 SNTAGT. V shed 3 bases and J shed 5 bases, with 5 bases lying between them. The CDR3 is 13 amino acids.

The rearrangement uses TRBV28 and TRBJ1-5; 8 nucleotides agree with TRBD1. V lost 3 bases, J lost 2 bases, and 0 bases stayed unmatched. Germline loops: CDR1 MDHEN, CDR2 SYDVKM. The CDR3 spans 14 residues. CDR3 loop: CASSLTGGNQPQHF. For the CDR3, the DNA is TGTGCCAGCAGTTTGACAGGGGGCAATCAGCCCCAGCATTTT.

V and J are TRBV10-2 and TRBJ1-1, with D hard to call. The length of the CDR3 is 13 residues. Between the trimmed V and J ends, which lost 2 bases and 11 bases, there was a span of 15 bases. In germline, CDR1 is WSHSY, CDR2 SAAADI. The CDR3 protein is CASSESNREWAFF. DNA of the CDR3: TGCGCCAGCAGTGAGAGTAACCGCGAGTGGGCTTTCTTT.

The chain combines TRBV5-6 with TRBJ2-7; D possibly corresponds to TRBD1 (6 bases). V was pared by 0 bases and J by 2 bases, with 6 bases between. The CDR3 has 13 amino acids. Germline V lookup: CDR1 SGHDT, CDR2 YYEEEE. This CDR3 reads CASSLDRAYEQYF. The DNA for the CDR3 is TGTGCCAGCAGCTTGGACAGGGCCTACGAGCAGTACTTC.

The rearrangement uses TRBV5-4 and TRBJ2-3, with 10 bases aligning to TRBD2. V lost 3 bases to trimming and J lost 4 bases; unmatched junction nucleotides: 8. The CDR3 has 16 residues. CDR1 and CDR2 (germline): SGHNT, YYREEE (reference sequence). The CDR3 nucleotides read TGTGCCAGCAGCTCCACCCTAGCGGGAGCCCCAGATACGCAGTATTTT. Translating gives CASSSTLAGAPDTQYF.

The chain links TRBV18 to TRBJ1-5, with 8 bases matching TRBD1. The CDR3 totals 15 residues. The V gene end was trimmed by 6 bases and the J gene end by 5 bases; junction bases not matched to a gene: 9. Germline CDR1 KGHSH, CDR2 LQKENI. The CDR3 here is CASSQTRGPDQPQHF. The CDR3 DNA reads as TGTGCCAGCTCCCAAACCAGGGGGCCGGATCAGCCCCAGCATTTT.

This clone was counted once. The V and J genes are TRBV20-1 and TRBJ1-5, with a weak D call TRBD1 (6 bases). Germline V CDR1 and CDR2: DFQATT, SNEGSKA (reference sequence). The CDR3 runs 14 residues. Trimming removed 3 bases from V and 2 bases from J, with 11 bases in between. The DNA of the CDR3 is TGCAGTGCTAGTGCGGGGGCCGGCAATCAGCCCCAGCATTTT. Its translation is CSASAGAGNQPQHF.

This sequence joins TRBV7-3 and TRBJ2-3; 11 bases line up with TRBD2. The CDR3 loop spans 16 amino acids. Trimming took 2 bases from V and 5 from J; bases not matched to a gene: 6. CDR1 and CDR2 from the germline V gene are SGHTA and FQGTGA. The chain's CDR3 is CASSLVAGGPGDTQYF. The CDR3 bases are TGTGCCAGCAGCTTAGTAGCGGGAGGGCCGGGAGATACGCAGTATTTT. Looking up the rest from reference TRBV7-3 and TRBJ2-3 gives the full variable domain: GAGVSQTPSNKVTEKGKYVELRCDPISGHTALYWYRQSLGQGPEFLIYFQGTGAADDSGLPNDRFFAVRPEGSVSTLKIQRTERGDSAVYLCASSLVAGGPGDTQYFGPGTRLTVL.

J is TRBJ2-7 and V is TRBV18, with TRBD2 matching 8 bases. V was pared by 5 bases and J by 2 bases, with 5 bases of the junction left unmatched. The CDR3 consists of 14 residues. Looked up from germline, CDR1 is KGHSH and CDR2 is LQKENI. CDR3 nucleotides: TGTGCCAGCTCAATAACTAGCGGCCCCTACGAGCAGTACTTC. Its translation is CASSITSGPYEQYF.

The rearrangement uses TRBV7-9 and TRBJ1-3; D remains ambiguous. The V gene lost 6 bases and the J gene lost 0 bases, with 6 bases spanning the gap. Germline V gene sequence: CDR1 SEHNR, CDR2 FQNEAQ (reference sequence). The CDR3 runs 13 residues. CDR3 region: CASRESSGNTIYF. The CDR3 DNA reads as TGTGCCAGCAGGGAGAGCTCTGGAAACACCATATATTTT.

The chain links TRBV21-1 to TRBJ2-7; TRBD2, as called in the table, went unchecked against the DNA. TRBV21-1 is shown as a pseudogene. The length of the CDR3 is 15 residues. CDR3 region: CASPRAGRGSYEQYF. DNA for the CDR3: TGTGCCAGCCCGCGGGCGGGGCGGGGTTCCTACGAGCAGTACTTC.

The chain joins TRBV15 to TRBJ2-4; 7 bases map to TRBD2. CDR1 and CDR2 (germline): LNHNV, YYDKDF (reference sequence). The V segment lost 0 bases and the J segment 1 base; nucleotides outside the gene matches: 12. CDR3 length equals 19 residues. CDR3: CATSREVAGRAGAKNIQYF. For the CDR3, the DNA is TGTGCCACCAGCAGAGAGGTAGCGGGCAGGGCCGGTGCCAAAAACATTCAGTACTTC.

J is TRBJ2-3 and V is TRBV6-6, with D unclear. The CDR3 runs to 11 residues. V was trimmed by 6 bases and J by 2 bases, leaving 3 bases between them. Germline V gene lookup returns CDR1 MNHNY and CDR2 SVGAGI (reference sequence). CDR3 amino acids: CASSSTDTQYF. In DNA form, the CDR3 reads TGTGCCAGCAGCTCCACAGATACGCAGTATTTT.

V usage is TRBV11-3 and J usage is TRBJ2-2, with TRBD2 as a possible D gene (6 bases). The germline V gene encodes CDR1 SGHNT and CDR2 YENEEA. The CDR3 has 14 amino acids. V was cut by 1 base and J by 5 bases, with 8 bases left in between. CDR3 sequence (DNA): TGTGCCAGCAGCTTAGGTCGGGAGACCGGGGAGCTGTTTTTT. Protein product: CASSLGRETGELFF.

This chain links TRBV28 with TRBJ2-7; D remains unclear. In germline, CDR1 is MDHEN, CDR2 SYDVKM. Trimming left V 3 bases short and J 3 bases short, with 9 bases between. This CDR3 comprises 13 residues. The CDR3 here is CASSFSPSYEQYF. CDR3 nucleotides: TGTGCCAGCAGTTTCTCCCCTAGCTACGAGCAGTACTTC.

The V call is TRBV7-9, the J call TRBJ2-5; 10 bases align to TRBD1. The J call may be in error: the DNA end matches TRBJ2-7 better. Looked up from germline, CDR1 is SEHNR and CDR2 is FQNEAQ (reference sequence). The CDR3 length is 14 residues. CDR3 DNA sequence: TGTGCCAGCAGCCTGGGGACAGGGGCCTACGAGCAGTACTTC. Its translation: CASSLGTGAYEQYF.

DNA for the CDR3: TGTGCCACCAGCAGAGATCGCCGAAAACAAGAGACCCAGTACTTC. This gives the protein CATSRDRRKQETQYF. The J gene is TRBJ2-5, the V gene TRBV15; D unresolved. The V end lost 0 bases, the J end lost 2 bases, and 10 bases lay between the germline ends. The CDR3 has 15 amino acids. Germline V gene lookup returns CDR1 LNHNV and CDR2 YYDKDF (reference sequence).

This rearrangement joins TRBV6-5 to TRBJ1-5; 9 bases are a match to TRBD1. Germline V gene lookup returns CDR1 MNHEY and CDR2 SVGAGI. The junction had 9 bases not matched to a gene; V was cut back by 6 bases and J by 6 bases. This CDR3 contains 15 residues. The CDR3 DNA is TGTGCCAGCAGCCGGACAGGGGTGTGGGGTCAGCCCCAGCATTTT. It is translated as CASSRTGVWGQPQHF.